This TCR beta chain comes out of a study of cytomegalovirus exposure and HLA in healthy donors (dated by TCRdb to the late 2010s). General notes on the study: An earlier analysis of roughly 500 of the donors reported roughly 300 Gb of sequence data and roughly 120 million unique TCR beta sequences obtained from some 170 million T cells. Approximately 300 gigabases of sequencing data and around 85 million unique TCR sequences made up an early release that covered nearly 650 HLA-typed donors. Of the 300 to 500 genotyped donors, roughly 76% were placed in the genetic ancestry cluster associated with self-reported Caucasian donors. The study aimed to test whether cataloging public T cell receptors could reveal signatures of past pathogen exposure. The study profiled the T cell repertoires of hundreds of subjects by immunosequencing and related them to cytomegalovirus serostatus. In addition to the first cohort of 650 to 800 subjects, a separate validation cohort of around 110 different subjects was used. To predict cytomegalovirus infection status, the study brought together high-throughput TCR immunosequencing, statistical association of individual TCRs with disease status, and machine learning. A later analysis re-analyzed previously published TCR beta repertoires from several hundred donors and added high-resolution HLA genotyping to study TCR occurrence patterns. The later analysis used no new phenotypic data to find candidate immune exposures, relying instead on TCR beta sequences and their occurrence across donors. In an earlier analysis of 500 to 650 of the donors, high-throughput TCR beta sequencing was used to judge whether each TCR beta V gene segment behaved as functional or pseudogenic. Donor age, sex, ethnicity and CMV serostatus were collected together with the repertoire data. A later genetic analysis used genome-wide SNP genotypes for about 55% of the 666 donors, treating that subset as a discovery cohort. All discovery cohort repertoires had been generated on a single sequencing platform. Both class I and class II loci were covered by HLA typing, at four-digit resolution. Typing coverage varied by locus: about 620-630 donors for A, B, C, DRB1 and DQB1; more than 500 for DQA1; 606 for DPA1; approximately 470 for DPB1. A few DR-DQ haplotypes were handled as single units for association and clustering because linkage in the cohort was strong. Among roughly 400 genotyped donors of the cohort, an average of roughly 240,000 unique TCR beta nucleotide sequences were sequenced per donor, roughly 20% of them non-productive. The study at large found these results: This cohort had only TCR beta chains sequenced, and the lack of alpha or paired-chain data limited which features could be detected. A cluster of highly shared sequence variants was judged likely to be a technical artifact of the sequencing pipeline. Specific HLA alleles were associated with 15,000 to 20,000 TCR beta sequences at a false discovery rate of 0.05 in a later analysis. Some IMGT-functional V segments, including TRBV6-2 and TRBV6-3, could not be told apart with the 87-base-pair reads, so those segments were excluded. Across donors, most TCR sequences were observed very rarely, whereas some public TCRs were present in many individuals. Because counts were too low, more than 15 rarely observed V segments, including chromosome 9 orphons, were excluded from the earlier analysis of 587 of the donors. In both the original and validation cohorts, the classifier was reported to diagnose cytomegalovirus status with high specificity and sensitivity. Compared with the approximately 710-donor mean, donors in an Asian-associated ancestry cluster had fewer N-insertions in productive TCRs, according to a later genetic analysis. In a later genetic analysis, a missense DCLRE1C variant was associated with V-gene and J-gene trimming of TCR beta chains, and the association was replicated in an independent cohort. Roughly uniform sequencing depth across donors was assumed in presence/absence analyses, although this assumption may not hold. In a later analysis, the rate of TCR association differed among HLA loci, with DRB1 alleles having the most associated TCRs and HLA-C alleles having the fewest. The only immune exposure information available for the cohort was CMV serostatus. Most CMV-associated TCR beta chains appeared to be HLA-restricted in a later analysis, and the HLA associations seemed to be driven largely by CMV exposure. In a later analysis, several top co-occurrence clusters were reported to appear linked to parvovirus B19, influenza, CMV and Epstein-Barr virus. The authors suggested that the approach could potentially be generalized to other disease states and immunological phenotypes. Broadly in line with IMGT annotations, most TCR beta V segments showed up in productive rearrangements about 87% or about 30% of the time in an earlier analysis of approximately 600 of the donors. Linkage disequilibrium might explain the correlated functional status among segregating V segments, but an unknown experimental factor could not be ruled out. In a later analysis, HLA-associated TCR beta chains showed more clonal expansion and lower generation probabilities than non-associated chains that were equally common. Because HLA typing was missing for some donors at each locus, association tests included only the typed subset. A further reported finding was that TCR beta sequences accurately predicted the HLA-A and HLA-B alleles for most subjects in the first cohort. Assigning TCR associations to individual alleles was difficult when HLA alleles, especially DR and DQ, strongly co-occurred. The study listed 150 to 200 TCR beta chains as associated with cytomegalovirus. In vitro tests confirmed that a few of the cytomegalovirus-associated TCR beta chains recognize cytomegalovirus antigens.

In total, approximately 690 healthy bone marrow donors made up the cohort. At the time of sampling, every cohort member was nominally healthy, though immune exposures that went unrecorded were likely present. The donor was CMV seropositive and was included in the group of some 290 seropositive cohort members. A peripheral blood sample was provided by each donor, and peripheral blood mononuclear cells were used for TCR beta sequencing. Genomic DNA extraction from the blood cell samples was performed with the Qiagen DNeasy Blood Extraction Kit. The protocol used for the library was the immunoSEQ multiplex PCR assay. For the multiplex PCR, a mixture combining 60 forward primers for TCR Vbeta segments and 13 reverse primers for TCR Jbeta segments was used. The CDR3 region of rearranged TCR beta genes was amplified from genomic DNA with a multiplex PCR assay. The Illumina HiSeq System was used to sequence the amplified TCR beta libraries as 87-base-pair reads. Per the source publication's procedure: In a later analysis, tens of millions of unique TCR beta chains were counted across the 500 to 850 repertoires, and roughly 11 million of these chains were shared by at least two donors. To remove PCR and sequencing errors, raw reads were error-corrected and collapsed into unique sequences using a nearest-neighbor algorithm that merged closely related sequences. Alignment of CDR3 sequences to IMGT reference sequences was used to assign V, D and J gene segments. Each retained sequence needed at least a six-nucleotide match to both a V gene segment and a J gene segment. A rearrangement was called productive if the CDR3 had no stop codons and remained in frame with V and J, and every other rearrangement was called non-productive. Following IMGT convention, CDR3 was defined as the stretch from the second conserved V-encoded cysteine to the conserved J-encoded phenylalanine. The earlier analysis of 587 of the donors excluded any sequence lacking an unambiguous match to a single V gene segment. An earlier analysis of fewer than 750 of the donors called V segments functional above 56.7% productive rearrangements and segregating when the between-donor standard deviation exceeded 5%. A statistical classification framework was built to diagnose cytomegalovirus status from the catalog of TCR beta chain sequences. A later analysis assigned V and J genes by comparing TCR nucleotide sequences with IMGT/GENE-DB human TR gene sequences. A later analysis assigned CDR3 sequences and most-parsimonious VDJ recombination scenarios with the TCRdist pipeline. A later analysis defined each TCR beta chain by its CDR3 amino acid sequence plus V-gene family, and excluded reads lacking a unique V-gene family. To address suspected cross-contamination and a sequencing artifact, a later analysis removed approximately 590 highly shared, low-generation-probability nucleotide sequences. For each public chain, a later analysis derived a clonal expansion index from normalized ranks of inferred template counts within each repertoire. In a later analysis, generation probabilities were computed using a VDJ recombination model fitted to out-of-frame rearrangements, and the results were checked against IGoR. In a later analysis, hypergeometric tests were used to score TCR-TCR, TCR-HLA and TCR-CMV co-occurrence, with a repertoire-size bias correction applied to TCR pairs. A later analysis estimated false discovery rates by permuting HLA or CMV assignments 20 times. A later analysis grouped co-occurring TCRs with DBSCAN, adding TCRdist sequence similarity when clustering within HLA-allele-positive subsets. Repertoires with fewer than 30,000 or more than 120,000 public chains were left out of co-occurrence clustering, as were a few repertoires with anomalous nucleotide sharing. This is the immuneACCESS table as TCRdb keeps it, with only in-frame sequences that have V and J called. A part of the clones is gone; compared with another copy, unresolved V genes explain less than half, and the rest is unexplained. V and J calls and clone size come straight from that table; D and trimming were deduced from the DNA. The sample contains some 120,000 clones, 74% of them found a single time. In total, the top ten clones hold about 4.4% of the sample.

Relative to germline, V is 4 bases shorter and J is 3 bases shorter, with 8 bases between their ends. CDR1 and CDR2 are drawn from the germline V gene (reference sequence): SGHNT, YYREEE. From the cysteine through the phenylalanine, the CDR3 covers 12 amino acids. Only CDR3 DNA remains: 36 bases, in frame from the first base. For this clone: Its antigen is unknown. No base quality information exists; no much larger clone differs at one position.

Sample: PBMCs. The sequence was obtained from a woman between 45 and 65 years old in good health and CMV-seropositive. The chain is encoded by TRBV5-4 joined to TRBJ2-7; matching of 5 bases hints at TRBD2 as the D gene. The CDR3 reads as follows: CASSAGGYEQYF. The sequenced DNA is TGTGCCAGCAGCGCCGGAGGCTACGAGCAGTACTTC.